The rows below give T cell receptor beta chains drawn from one sample of a study of blood T cells in healthy people across ages. TCRdb processed the 5' RACE reads anew with MiXCR; each CDR3 protein has one entry. The table includes some 1.5 million distinct CDR3 sequences, about 28% detected once. The sample comprised blood. Every receptor here comes from a young woman in good health. Both conserved end residues are part of each CDR3. The D gene is left open where the match is weak. Clone size appears in some rows only: once, few, many, or a class for an expanded clone.

j_call v_call d_call clone_size cdr3_aa cdr3_nt
TRBJ2-7 TRBV20-1 - - CSARGERYEQYF TGCAGTGCGAGAGGGGAAAGGTACGAGCAGTACTTC
TRBJ1-1 TRBV10-3 - - CAIRNRSMNTEAFF TGTGCCATCAGAAACAGGTCTATGAACACTGAAGCTTTCTTT
TRBJ1-2 TRBV11-2 - - CASSLGLGRGQLNYGYTF TGTGCCAGCAGCTTAGGATTAGGCCGGGGCCAGCTCAACTATGGCTACACCTTC
TRBJ1-4 TRBV7-2 - once CASSLGPRDITEKLFF TGTGCCAGCAGCTTAGGCCCACGAGACATTACTGAAAAACTGTTTTTT
TRBJ1-2 TRBV12-3/TRBV12-4 - few CASSSATWSGDGYTF TGTGCCAGCAGCTCGGCAACGTGGTCAGGGGATGGCTACACCTTC
TRBJ1-5 TRBV27 TRBD1 - CASGDRGQPRHF TGTGCCAGCGGTGACAGGGGACAGCCCCGGCATTTT
TRBJ2-7 TRBV12-3/TRBV12-4 - - CASSLGLDLVEQYF TGTGCCAGCAGTTTAGGACTAGATTTGGTCGAGCAGTACTTC
TRBJ2-5 TRBV5-5 - few CASSRNGEQETQYF TGTGCCAGCAGTCGGAACGGGGAACAAGAGACCCAGTACTTC
TRBJ2-1 TRBV20-1 TRBD2 - CSARGLAGALLDGYNEQFF TGCAGTGCTAGGGGTCTAGCGGGGGCACTTCTAGACGGCTACAATGAGCAGTTCTTC
TRBJ1-6 TRBV7-2 TRBD1 few CASSPGQGLYNSPLHF TGTGCCAGCAGCCCTGGACAGGGGTTATATAATTCACCCCTCCACTTT
TRBJ2-3 TRBV7-6 TRBD2 few CASSGGERGATDTQYF TGTGCCAGCAGCGGAGGGGAGCGGGGAGCCACAGATACGCAGTATTTT
TRBJ1-2 TRBV12-5 TRBD1 - CASGLPPGGRGYTF TGTGCTAGTGGTTTGCCGCCAGGGGGGCGTGGCTACACCTTC
TRBJ2-5 TRBV3-1 TRBD1 - CASSPSGTGGYETQYF TGTGCCAGCAGCCCGTCCGGGACAGGGGGATACGAGACCCAGTACTTC
TRBJ1-1 TRBV27 - - CASSLGGNPEAFF TGTGCCAGCAGTTTAGGAGGGAACCCTGAAGCTTTCTTT
TRBJ2-2 TRBV28 - few CASSSPPAGRYTGELFF TGTGCCAGCAGTTCCCCCCCGGCGGGGAGGTATACCGGGGAGCTGTTTTTT
TRBJ2-3 TRBV19 - - CASSGATTNTQYF TGTGCCAGTAGTGGGGCCACCACAAATACGCAGTATTTT
TRBJ2-1 TRBV12-3/TRBV12-4 - - CASSLNVRSYNEQFF TGTGCCAGCAGTTTAAACGTAAGGTCGTACAATGAGCAGTTCTTC
TRBJ1-1 TRBV5-6 TRBD1 few CASSFGTGKKNTEAFF TGTGCCAGCAGCTTTGGGACAGGGAAAAAGAACACTGAAGCTTTCTTT
TRBJ2-7 TRBV27 - few CASSMGRTALYEQYF TGTGCCAGCAGTATGGGGAGGACAGCTCTCTACGAGCAGTACTTC
TRBJ2-4 TRBV7-9 TRBD1 - CASSVADREAKNIQYF TGTGCCAGCAGCGTGGCCGACAGGGAGGCCAAAAACATTCAGTACTTC